This record looks at one TCR beta chain sequence and its context. Per the original methods: Scientists estimated how many nucleated cells there were by amplifying reference gene primers. The protocol was immunoSEQ multiplex PCR, while the TCRdb copy is restricted to in-frame clones and leaves out a portion. V, J and clone size derive from that table, while D and trimming were established from the DNA sequence. Of 100,000 to 150,000 clones listed, roughly 69% were seen once; the top ten hold roughly 2.2%. This entry comes from a study of blood T cell repertoires in COVID-19. On the study more broadly: Both acute and convalescent COVID-19 samples were obtained from the United States, Italy and Spain. Sources were T cells, B-cell-depleted T cells, or PBMCs; the material itself was cDNA or gDNA.

The CDR3 runs 15 residues. CDR1 is MNHEY, CDR2 SVGAGI, per germline. V dropped 2 bases and J dropped 1; count of bases not matched to a gene: 1. The receptor was derived from a woman in her sixties or seventies with acute or convalescent COVID-19. Sequences were obtained from peripheral blood. The rearrangement uses TRBV6-5 and TRBJ2-2; TRBD1 agrees at 7 bases. CDR3 DNA: TGTGCCAGCAGTTACAGGGGGCTGAACACCGGGGAGCTGTTTTTT. Protein sequence: CASSYRGLNTGELFF.